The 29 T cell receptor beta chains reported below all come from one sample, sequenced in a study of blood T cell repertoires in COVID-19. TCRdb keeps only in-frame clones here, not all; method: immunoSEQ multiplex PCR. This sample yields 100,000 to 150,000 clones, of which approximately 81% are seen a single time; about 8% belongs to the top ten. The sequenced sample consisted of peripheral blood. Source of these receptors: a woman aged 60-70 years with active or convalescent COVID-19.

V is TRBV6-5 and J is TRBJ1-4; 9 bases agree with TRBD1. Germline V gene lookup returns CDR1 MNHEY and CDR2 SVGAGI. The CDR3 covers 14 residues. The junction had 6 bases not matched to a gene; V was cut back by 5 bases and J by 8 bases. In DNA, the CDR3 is TGTGCCAGCAGTAGGGGACAGGGTATAGAAAAACTGTTTTTT. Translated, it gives CASSRGQGIEKLFF.

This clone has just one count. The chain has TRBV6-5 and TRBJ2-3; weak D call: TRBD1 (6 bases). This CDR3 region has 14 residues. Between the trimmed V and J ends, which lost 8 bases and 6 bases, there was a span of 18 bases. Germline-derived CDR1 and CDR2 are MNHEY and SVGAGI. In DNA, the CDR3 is TGTGCCAGCGCCCAGGGGACCGTAGCCGATACGCAGTATTTT. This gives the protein CASAQGTVADTQYF.

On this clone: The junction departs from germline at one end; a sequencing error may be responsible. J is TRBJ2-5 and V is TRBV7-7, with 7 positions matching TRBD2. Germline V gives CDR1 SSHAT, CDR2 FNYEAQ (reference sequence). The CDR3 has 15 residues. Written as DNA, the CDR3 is TGTGCTAGCAGCTTAGGGAGGGAGCTGGCTGAGACCCAGTACTTC. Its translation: CASSLGRELAETQYF.

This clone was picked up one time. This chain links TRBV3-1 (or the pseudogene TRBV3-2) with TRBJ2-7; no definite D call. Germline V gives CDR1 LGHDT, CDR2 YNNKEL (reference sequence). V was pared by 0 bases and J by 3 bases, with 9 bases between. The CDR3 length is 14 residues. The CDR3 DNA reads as TGTGCCAGCAGCCAAGACTACGGAGACTACGAGCAGTACTTC. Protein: CASSQDYGDYEQYF.

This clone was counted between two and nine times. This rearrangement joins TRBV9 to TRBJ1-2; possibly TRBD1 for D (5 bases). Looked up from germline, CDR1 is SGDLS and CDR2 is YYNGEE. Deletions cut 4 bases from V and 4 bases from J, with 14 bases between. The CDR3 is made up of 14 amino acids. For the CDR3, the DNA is TGTGCCAGCAGCTCCAGGGATGGTAGCTATGGCTACACCTTC. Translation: CASSSRDGSYGYTF.

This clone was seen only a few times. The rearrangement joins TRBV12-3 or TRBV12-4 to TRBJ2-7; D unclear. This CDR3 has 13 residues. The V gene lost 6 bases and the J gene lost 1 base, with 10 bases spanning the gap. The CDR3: CASSPTVSYEQYF. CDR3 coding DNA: TGTGCCAGCAGCCCCACAGTTTCCTACGAGCAGTACTTC.

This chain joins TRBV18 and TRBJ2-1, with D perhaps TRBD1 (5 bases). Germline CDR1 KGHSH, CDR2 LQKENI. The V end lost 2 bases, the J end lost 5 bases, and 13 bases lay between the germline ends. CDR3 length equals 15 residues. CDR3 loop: CASSPSTGGHNEQFF. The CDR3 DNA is TGTGCCAGCTCACCATCAACAGGCGGACACAATGAGCAGTTCTTC.

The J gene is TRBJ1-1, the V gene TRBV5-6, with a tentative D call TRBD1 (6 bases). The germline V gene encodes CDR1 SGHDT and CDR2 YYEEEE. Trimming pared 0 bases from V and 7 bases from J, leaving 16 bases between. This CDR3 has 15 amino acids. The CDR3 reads CASSLAGGQEGEAFF. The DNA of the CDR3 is TGTGCCAGCAGCTTGGCCGGGGGGCAGGAAGGTGAAGCTTTCTTT.

The CDR3 coding sequence is TGTGCCAGCAGGCAATTCTCTCCGGGACAAGCGTACTTC. It translates to CASRQFSPGQAYF. The chain recombines TRBV28 with TRBJ2-5, with D maybe TRBD1 (6 bases). CDR3 length: 13 residues. The ends were cut back, 6 bases at V and 13 bases at J, with 21 bases in the middle. Germline CDR1 MDHEN, CDR2 SYDVKM.

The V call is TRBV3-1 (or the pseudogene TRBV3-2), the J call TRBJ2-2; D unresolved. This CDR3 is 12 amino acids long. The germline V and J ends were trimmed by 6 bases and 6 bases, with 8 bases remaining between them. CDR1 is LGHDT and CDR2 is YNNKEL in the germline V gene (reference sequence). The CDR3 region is CASSYSAGELFF. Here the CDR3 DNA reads TGTGCCAGCAGTTACAGTGCCGGGGAGCTGTTTTTT.

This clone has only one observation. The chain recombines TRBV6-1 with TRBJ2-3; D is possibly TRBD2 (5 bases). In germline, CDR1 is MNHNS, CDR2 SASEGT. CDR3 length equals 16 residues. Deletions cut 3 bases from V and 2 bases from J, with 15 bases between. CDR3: CASSDLSRGYTDTQYF. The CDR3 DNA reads TGTGCCAGCAGTGATCTTTCTCGGGGATACACAGATACGCAGTATTTT.

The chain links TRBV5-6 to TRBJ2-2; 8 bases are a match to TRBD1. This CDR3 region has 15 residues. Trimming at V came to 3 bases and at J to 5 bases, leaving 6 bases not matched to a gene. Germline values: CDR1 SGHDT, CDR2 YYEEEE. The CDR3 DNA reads TGTGCCAGCAGCTCCCCGGGACAGGCAACCGGGGAGCTGTTTTTT. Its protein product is CASSSPGQATGELFF.

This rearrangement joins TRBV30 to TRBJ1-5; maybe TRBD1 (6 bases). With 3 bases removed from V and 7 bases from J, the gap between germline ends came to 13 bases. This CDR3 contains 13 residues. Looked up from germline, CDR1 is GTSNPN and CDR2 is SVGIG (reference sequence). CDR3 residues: CAWSPSGEQPQHF. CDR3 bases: TGTGCCTGGAGCCCCTCAGGGGAACAGCCCCAGCATTTT. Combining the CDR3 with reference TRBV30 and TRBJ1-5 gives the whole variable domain SQTIHQWPATLVQPVGSPLSLECTVEGTSNPNLYWYRQAAGRGLQLLFYSVGIGQISSEVPQNLSASRPQDRQFILSSKKLLLSDSGFYLCAWSPSGEQPQHFGDGTRLSIL.

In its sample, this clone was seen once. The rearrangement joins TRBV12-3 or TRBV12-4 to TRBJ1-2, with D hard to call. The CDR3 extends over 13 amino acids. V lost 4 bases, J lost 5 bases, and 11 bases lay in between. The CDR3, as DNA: TGTGCCAGCAGTTCCCGGCGGGCTTATGGCTACACCTTC. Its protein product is CASSSRRAYGYTF.

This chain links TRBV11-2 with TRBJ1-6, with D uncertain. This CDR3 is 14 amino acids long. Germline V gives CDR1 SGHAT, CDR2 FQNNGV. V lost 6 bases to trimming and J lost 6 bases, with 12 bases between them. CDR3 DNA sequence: TGTGCCAGCAGACTGACTCCAATTAATTCACCCCTCCACTTT. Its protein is CASRLTPINSPLHF.

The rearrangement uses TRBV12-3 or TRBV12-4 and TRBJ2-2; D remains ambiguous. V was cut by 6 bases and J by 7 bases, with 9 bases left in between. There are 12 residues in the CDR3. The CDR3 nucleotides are TGTGCCAGCAGCCCCCGCAGCGGGGAGCTGTTTTTT. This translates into CASSPRSGELFF.

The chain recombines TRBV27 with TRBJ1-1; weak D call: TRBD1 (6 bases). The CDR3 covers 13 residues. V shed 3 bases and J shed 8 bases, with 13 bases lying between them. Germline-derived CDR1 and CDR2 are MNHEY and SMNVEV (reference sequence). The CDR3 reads CASSFLSGQEAFF. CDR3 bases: TGTGCCAGCAGTTTCTTGTCCGGACAGGAAGCTTTCTTT.

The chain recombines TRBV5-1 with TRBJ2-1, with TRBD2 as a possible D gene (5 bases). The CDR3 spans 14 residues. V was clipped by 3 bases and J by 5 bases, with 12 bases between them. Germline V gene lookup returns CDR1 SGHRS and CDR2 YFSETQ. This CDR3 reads CASSWTLGDNEQFF. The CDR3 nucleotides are TGCGCCAGCAGCTGGACCCTCGGGGACAATGAGCAGTTCTTC.

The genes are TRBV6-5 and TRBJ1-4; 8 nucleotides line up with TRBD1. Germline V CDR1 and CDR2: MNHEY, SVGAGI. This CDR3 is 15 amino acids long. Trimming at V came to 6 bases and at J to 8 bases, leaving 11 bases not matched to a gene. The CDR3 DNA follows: TGTGCCAGCAGAGCCGGGACAGGTCTGGGGGAAAAACTGTTTTTT. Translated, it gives CASRAGTGLGEKLFF.

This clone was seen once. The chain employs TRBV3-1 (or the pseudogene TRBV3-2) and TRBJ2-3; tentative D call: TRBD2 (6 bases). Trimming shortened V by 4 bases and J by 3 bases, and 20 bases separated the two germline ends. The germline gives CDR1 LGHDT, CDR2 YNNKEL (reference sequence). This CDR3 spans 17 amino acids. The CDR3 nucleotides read TGTGCCAGCAGCCTAAGCCCAGGACTACTACGAACAGATACGCAGTATTTT. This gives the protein CASSLSPGLLRTDTQYF.

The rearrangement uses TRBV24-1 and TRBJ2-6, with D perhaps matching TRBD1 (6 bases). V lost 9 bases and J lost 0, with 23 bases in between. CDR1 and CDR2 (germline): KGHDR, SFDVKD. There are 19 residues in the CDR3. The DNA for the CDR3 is TGTGCCACCGGTGGTCCCCCAGCAGGGGCATTCTCTGGGGCCAACGTCCTGACTTTC. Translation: CATGGPPAGAFSGANVLTF.

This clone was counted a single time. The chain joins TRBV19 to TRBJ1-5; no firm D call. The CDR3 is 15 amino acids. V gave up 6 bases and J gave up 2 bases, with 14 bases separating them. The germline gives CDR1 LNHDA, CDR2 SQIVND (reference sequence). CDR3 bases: TGTGCCAGTAGCCCCGGGGTGGTGGGCAATCAGCCCCAGCATTTT. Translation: CASSPGVVGNQPQHF.

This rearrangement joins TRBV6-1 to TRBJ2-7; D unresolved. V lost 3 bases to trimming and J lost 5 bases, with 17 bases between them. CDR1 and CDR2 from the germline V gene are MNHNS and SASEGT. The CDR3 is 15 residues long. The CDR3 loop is CASSESYPKFDEQYF. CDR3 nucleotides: TGTGCCAGCAGTGAGAGTTACCCTAAATTCGACGAGCAGTACTTC.

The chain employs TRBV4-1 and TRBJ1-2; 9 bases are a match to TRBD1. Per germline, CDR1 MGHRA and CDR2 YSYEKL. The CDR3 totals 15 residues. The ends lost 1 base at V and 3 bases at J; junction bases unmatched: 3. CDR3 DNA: TGCGCCAGCAGCCAAGTACAGGGGGCCGACTATGGCTACACCTTC. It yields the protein CASSQVQGADYGYTF.

DNA of the CDR3: TGTGCCAGCTCACCGAACCGGGACACCCAAGAGACCCAGTACTTC. This gives the protein CASSPNRDTQETQYF. The chain links TRBV18 to TRBJ2-5; TRBD1 is a possible D gene (6 bases). V was clipped by 3 bases and J by 1 base, with 12 bases between them. This CDR3 contains 15 residues. Germline assignment: CDR1 KGHSH and CDR2 LQKENI.

The CDR3 protein is CASSPGGGAPVAFF. CDR3 sequence (DNA): TGTGCCAGTAGTCCTGGAGGGGGCGCGCCCGTAGCTTTCTTT. V is TRBV19 and J is TRBJ1-1, with 7 bases that match TRBD1. CDR1 LNHDA and CDR2 SQIVND come from the germline V gene (reference sequence). With 5 bases clipped from V and 10 bases from J, the junction kept 13 bases outside the gene matches. CDR3 length: 14 residues.

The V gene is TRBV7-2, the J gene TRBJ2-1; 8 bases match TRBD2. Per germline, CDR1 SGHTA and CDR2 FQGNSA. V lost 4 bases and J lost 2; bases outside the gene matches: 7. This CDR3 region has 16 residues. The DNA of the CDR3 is TGTGCCAGCAGCTCGACCGGGACTAGGACCTACAATGAGCAGTTCTTC. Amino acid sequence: CASSSTGTRTYNEQFF.

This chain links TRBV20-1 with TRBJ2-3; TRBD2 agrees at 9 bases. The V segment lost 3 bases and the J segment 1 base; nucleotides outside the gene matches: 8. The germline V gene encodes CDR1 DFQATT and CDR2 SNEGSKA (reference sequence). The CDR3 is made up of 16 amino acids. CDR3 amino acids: CSASAARTSGTDTQYF. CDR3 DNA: TGCAGTGCTAGTGCCGCGCGGACTAGCGGCACAGATACGCAGTATTTT.

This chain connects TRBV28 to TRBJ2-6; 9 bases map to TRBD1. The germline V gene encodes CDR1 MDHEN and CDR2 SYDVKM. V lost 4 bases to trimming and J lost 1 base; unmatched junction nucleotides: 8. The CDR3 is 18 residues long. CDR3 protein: CASSSSLGQGSGANVLTF. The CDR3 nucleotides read TGTGCCAGCAGTTCATCCCTGGGACAGGGATCTGGGGCCAACGTCCTGACTTTC.